This T cell receptor beta chain originates from a study of cytomegalovirus exposure and HLA in healthy donors. A multiplex PCR was run with 60 Vbeta primers and 13 Jbeta primers. This table comes from immunoSEQ multiplex PCR, and its TCRdb copy is limited to in-frame clones, with some not included. The table has 150,000 to 200,000 clones, nearly 80% seen once. Between the trimmed V and J ends, which lost 5 bases and 4 bases, there was a span of 6 bases. This CDR3 region has 11 residues. Germline V lookup: CDR1 MRHNA, CDR2 SNTAGT. This rearrangement joins TRBV6-4 to TRBJ2-7; D gene ambiguous. The sample taken for sequencing was PBMCs. This clonotype was obtained from a man in his forties or fifties in good health and CMV-seropositive. The CDR3 coding sequence is TGTGCCAGCAGTCCAAATTACGAGCAGTACTTC. Residues: CASSPNYEQYF.